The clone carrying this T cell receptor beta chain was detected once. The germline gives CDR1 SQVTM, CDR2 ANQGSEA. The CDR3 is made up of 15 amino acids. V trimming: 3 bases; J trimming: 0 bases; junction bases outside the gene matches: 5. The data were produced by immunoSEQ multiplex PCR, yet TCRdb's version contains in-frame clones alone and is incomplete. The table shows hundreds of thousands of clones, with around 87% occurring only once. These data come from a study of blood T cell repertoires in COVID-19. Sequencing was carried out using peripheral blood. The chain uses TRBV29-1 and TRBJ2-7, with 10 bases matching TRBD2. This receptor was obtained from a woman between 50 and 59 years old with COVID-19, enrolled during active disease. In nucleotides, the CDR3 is TGCAGCGTTGAGCTGCTAGCGGGGGCCTCCTACGAGCAGTACTTC. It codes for CSVELLAGASYEQYF.